The 29 T cell receptor beta chains below come from one sample, sequenced in a study of blood T cell repertoires in COVID-19. Some clones are missing from TCRdb's copy, which holds only in-frame ones; the method was immunoSEQ multiplex PCR. The sample has more than 100,000 clones; roughly 84% are singletons. Source material: peripheral blood. These receptors all stem from a woman in her twenties or thirties who had recovered from COVID-19.

The chain carries TRBV2 and TRBJ2-2; perhaps TRBD1 as D (6 bases). The germline gives CDR1 SNHLY, CDR2 FYNNEI. This CDR3 spans 15 amino acids. Trimming cost V 2 bases and J 5 bases, with 12 bases left between them. CDR3 amino acids: CASSERGKATGELFF. Written as DNA, the CDR3 is TGTGCCAGCAGTGAAAGGGGGAAGGCTACCGGGGAGCTGTTTTTT.

The chain combines TRBV4-1 with TRBJ1-2; 7 bases line up with TRBD1. CDR1 MGHRA and CDR2 YSYEKL come from the germline V gene. CDR3 size: 13 residues. V lost 1 base, J lost 8 bases, and 4 bases stayed unmatched. CDR3 residues: CASSQVGGDGYTF. CDR3 sequence (DNA): TGCGCCAGCAGCCAAGTAGGGGGCGACGGCTACACCTTC.

The chain has TRBV7-9 and TRBJ2-1, with TRBD2 matching 9 bases. CDR1 and CDR2 from the germline V gene are SEHNR and FQNEAQ (reference sequence). This CDR3 comprises 12 residues. Unmatched junction bases numbered 5, after V lost 1 base and J lost 16 bases. The chain's CDR3 is CASSLGGTSNFF. The CDR3 nucleotides read TGTGCCAGCAGCTTAGGTGGGACTAGCAACTTCTTC. The whole variable domain, remainder taken from reference TRBV7-9 and TRBJ2-1, is DTGVSQNPRHKITKRGQNVTFRCDPISEHNRLYWYRQTLGQGPEFLTYFQNEAQLEKSRLLSDRFSAERPKGSFSTLEIQRTEQGDSAMYLCASSLGGTSNFFGPGTRLTVL.

This clone came up once. The CDR3 DNA reads as TGTGCCAGCAGGGAAACCAGGGCCTTCGGTGACTATGGCTACACCTTC. This encodes CASRETRAFGDYGYTF. The J gene is TRBJ1-2, the V gene TRBV6-1, with D tentatively TRBD1 (5 bases). Germline CDR1 MNHNS, CDR2 SASEGT. The CDR3 contains 16 residues. V was clipped by 6 bases and J by 3 bases, with 20 bases between them.

This rearrangement joins TRBV19 to TRBJ2-6; 10 positions agree with TRBD1. There are 16 residues in the CDR3. J lost 2 bases, V lost 7 bases, and 5 bases had no gene match. Per germline, CDR1 LNHDA and CDR2 SQIVND (reference sequence). The CDR3 loop reads CASTPGQGTGANVLTF. Here the CDR3 DNA reads TGTGCCAGTACCCCGGGACAGGGGACTGGGGCCAACGTCCTGACTTTC.

The chain employs TRBV19 and TRBJ2-1, with 7 bases identical to TRBD2. Germline CDR1 is LNHDA and CDR2 is SQIVND (reference sequence). Trimming took 0 bases from V and 4 from J; bases not matched to a gene: 9. The CDR3 has 17 amino acids. CDR3 residues: CASSIDLARELYNEQFF. The CDR3 nucleotides are TGTGCCAGTAGTATAGATCTCGCGCGGGAGTTATACAATGAGCAGTTCTTC.

This sequence joins TRBV6-1 and TRBJ1-2; TRBD1 matches at 9 bases. The CDR3 runs 16 residues. Germline trimming cut 2 bases from V and 0 bases from J; bases unmatched to any gene: 4. Germline V gene sequence: CDR1 MNHNS, CDR2 SASEGT. CDR3: CASSERRQGANYGYTF. The CDR3 DNA reads TGTGCCAGCAGTGAAAGGCGACAGGGGGCTAACTATGGCTACACCTTC.

The V gene is TRBV5-1, the J gene TRBJ2-7, with 10 bases aligning to TRBD2. V lost 1 base to trimming and J lost 5 bases; unmatched junction nucleotides: 6. Germline V lookup: CDR1 SGHRS, CDR2 YFSETQ. The CDR3 runs to 15 residues. The chain's CDR3 is CASSLFLAGENEQYF. The CDR3 DNA reads as TGCGCCAGCAGCTTGTTCCTAGCGGGAGAAAACGAGCAGTACTTC.

V gene TRBV3-1 (or the pseudogene TRBV3-2) combines with J gene TRBJ1-2; D perhaps matches TRBD1 (5 bases). Germline-derived CDR1 and CDR2 are LGHDT and YNNKEL (reference sequence). V was pared by 0 bases and J by 2 bases, with 10 bases between. The CDR3 is 15 amino acids. The CDR3 here is CASSQDRVLNYGYTF. The CDR3 region has the DNA TGTGCCAGCAGCCAAGACAGGGTTTTAAACTATGGCTACACCTTC.

This rearrangement joins TRBV19 to TRBJ1-2, with a possible D match to TRBD1 (5 bases). The CDR3 contains 13 residues. Germline V gene lookup returns CDR1 LNHDA and CDR2 SQIVND (reference sequence). V lost 5 bases, J lost 3 bases, and 10 bases lay in between. The CDR3 protein is CASSVTEYYGYTF. The CDR3, as DNA: TGTGCCAGTAGTGTGACAGAGTACTATGGCTACACCTTC. Looking up the rest from reference TRBV19 and TRBJ1-2 gives the full variable domain: DGGITQSPKYLFRKEGQNVTLSCEQNLNHDAMYWYRQDPGQGLRLIYYSQIVNDFQKGDIAEGYSVSREKKESFPLTVTSAQKNPTAFYLCASSVTEYYGYTFGSGTRLTVV.

The CDR3 DNA sequence: TGTGCCAGCAGCGTAGGCGGGGGTACGGAAAAACTGTTTTTT. Encoded protein: CASSVGGGTEKLFF. This chain links TRBV9 with TRBJ1-4; TRBD1 might be the D (5 bases). CDR3 length: 14 amino acids. Per germline, CDR1 SGDLS and CDR2 YYNGEE. V dropped 0 bases and J dropped 8 bases, with 11 bases sitting between them.

This chain joins TRBV18 and TRBJ1-1, with 8 positions matching TRBD1. CDR3 length equals 15 residues. V was clipped by 5 bases and J by 2 bases; unmatched bases: 7. Germline V gene data show CDR1 as KGHSH and CDR2 as LQKENI. CDR3 residues: CASSSGTGSNTEAFF. In DNA, the CDR3 is TGTGCCAGCTCATCGGGGACAGGATCAAACACTGAAGCTTTCTTT. The full variable domain, in which reference TRBV18 and TRBJ1-1 provide the parts outside the CDR3, is NAGVMQNPRHLVRRRGQEARLRCSPMKGHSHVYWYRQLPEEGLKFMVYLQKENIIDESGMPKERFSAEFPKEGPSILRIQQVVRGDSAAYFCASSSGTGSNTEAFFGQGTRLTVV.

V is TRBV19 and J is TRBJ2-5; possibly TRBD1 for D (6 bases). Trimming left V 0 bases short and J 3 bases short, with 11 bases between. The germline CDR1 and CDR2 sequences are LNHDA and SQIVND (reference sequence). This CDR3 has 15 residues. CDR3 coding DNA: TGTGCCAGTAGTATAGATCGGGCAGGGGAAGAGACCCAGTACTTC. This encodes CASSIDRAGEETQYF.

The chain is built from TRBV11-2 and TRBJ2-2; 11 bases match TRBD2. CDR3 length: 16 amino acids. J was trimmed by 2 bases and V by 7 bases; bases with no gene match: 6. In germline, CDR1 is SGHAT, CDR2 FQNNGV. The CDR3 bases are TGTGCCAGCAATCTAGCGGGAGGACTTAACACCGGGGAGCTGTTTTTT. It specifies CASNLAGGLNTGELFF.

This clone was detected only once. The rearrangement uses TRBV6-5 and TRBJ1-2, with D perhaps matching TRBD1 (5 bases). The V end lost 6 bases, the J end lost 7 bases, and 18 bases lay between the germline ends. Germline lookup yields CDR1 MNHEY and CDR2 SVGAGI. The CDR3 has 14 amino acids. The CDR3 bases are TGTGCCAGCAGCTGGGAACAGGTCGTCTCTGGCTACACCTTC. It encodes CASSWEQVVSGYTF.

This sequence joins TRBV6-5 and TRBJ2-7; D may be TRBD1 (5 bases). The germline gives CDR1 MNHEY, CDR2 SVGAGI. This CDR3 has 15 residues. Trimming took 0 bases from V and 2 from J, leaving 11 bases between them. CDR3 DNA: TGTGCCAGCAGTTACTCGACAGCCACCCCCTACGAGCAGTACTTC. It is translated as CASSYSTATPYEQYF.

The rearrangement joins TRBV5-4 to TRBJ1-6; TRBD1 is a possible D gene (5 bases). This CDR3 spans 17 amino acids. Between the trimmed V and J ends, which lost 0 bases and 1 base, there was a span of 11 bases. Germline V gene data show CDR1 as SGHNT and CDR2 as YYREEE (reference sequence). Written as DNA, the CDR3 is TGTGCCAGCAGCTTGGACGGGGGGGTTTCCTATAATTCACCCCTCCACTTT. Encoded protein: CASSLDGGVSYNSPLHF.

CDR3 sequence reads: CASSVAPGSGGALDTQYF. In DNA, the CDR3 is TGTGCCAGCAGCGTAGCTCCCGGCAGCGGGGGGGCCCTAGATACGCAGTATTTT. The V call is TRBV9, the J call TRBJ2-3; 10 positions match TRBD2. This CDR3 contains 18 residues. The germline CDR1 and CDR2 sequences are SGDLS and YYNGEE. The V and J ends lost 0 bases and 5 bases, in that order; junction bases with no gene match: 12.

The CDR3 bases are TGTGCCAGCAGCTTGGACAGGGTCTCGCAGCCCCAGCATTTT. This translates into CASSLDRVSQPQHF. The chain uses TRBV5-5 and TRBJ1-5; possibly TRBD1 for D (6 bases). Between the trimmed V and J ends, which lost 0 bases and 7 bases, there was a span of 11 bases. The CDR3 length is 14 residues. Germline CDR1 and CDR2: SGHKS and YYEKEE (reference sequence).

The chain employs TRBV21-1 and TRBJ2-7; the D call of TRBD2 is as the table states it, not checked on the DNA. TRBV21-1 is deemed a pseudogene. This CDR3 comprises 14 residues. CDR3 DNA sequence: TGTGCCATAACGAGACCGGGACTGTCCTACGAGCAGTACTTC. Amino acids: CAITRPGLSYEQYF.

This chain links TRBV6-1 with TRBJ1-2; D unclear. Between the trimmed V and J ends, which lost 3 bases and 5 bases, there was a span of 13 bases. Germline values: CDR1 MNHNS, CDR2 SASEGT. The CDR3 has 14 residues. The DNA for the CDR3 is TGTGCCAGCAGTGATAGGAGTACTGCGTATGGCTACACCTTC. Amino acids: CASSDRSTAYGYTF.

J is TRBJ2-1 and V is TRBV6-5; TRBD1 matches 10 bases. Trimming took 6 bases from V and 4 from J; bases not matched to a gene: 3. The CDR3 has 14 residues. Germline CDR1 is MNHEY and CDR2 is SVGAGI. DNA for the CDR3: TGTGCCAGCAGCCGGGGACAGGGGTACAATGAGCAGTTCTTC. Translated: CASSRGQGYNEQFF.

This clone appeared a few times. The rearrangement joins TRBV5-1 to TRBJ1-2, with D perhaps matching TRBD1 (5 bases). The CDR3 loop spans 14 amino acids. Trimming pared 0 bases from V and 3 bases from J, leaving 9 bases between. Germline values: CDR1 SGHRS, CDR2 YFSETQ. The CDR3 protein is CASSLATTDYGYTF. The DNA of the CDR3 is TGCGCCAGCAGCTTGGCCACGACAGACTATGGCTACACCTTC. The full variable domain, with the rest looked up from reference TRBV5-1 and TRBJ1-2, is KAGVTQTPRYLIKTRGQQVTLSCSPISGHRSVSWYQQTPGQGLQFLFEYFSETQRNKGNFPGRFSGRQFSNSRSEMNVSTLELGDSALYLCASSLATTDYGYTFGSGTRLTVV.

The table lists this clone with a count of one. This chain links TRBV3-1 (or the pseudogene TRBV3-2) with TRBJ2-7; D not certain. The CDR3 is made up of 11 amino acids. The ends were cut back, 4 bases at V and 6 bases at J, with 7 bases in the middle. Germline CDR1 is LGHDT and CDR2 is YNNKEL (reference sequence). The CDR3 region has the DNA TGTGCCAGCAGCCTGGGCCGCGAGCAGTACTTC. Translated, it gives CASSLGREQYF.

V usage is TRBV5-6 and J usage is TRBJ2-5, with TRBD2 matching over 8 bases. CDR1 is SGHDT and CDR2 is YYEEEE in the germline V gene. The V segment lost 1 base and the J segment 5 bases; nucleotides outside the gene matches: 10. This CDR3 region has 16 residues. The CDR3 sequence: CASSLSGGLFGETQYF. The CDR3 coding sequence is TGTGCCAGCAGCTTGTCGGGAGGGCTATTCGGTGAGACCCAGTACTTC.

This sequence joins TRBV19 and TRBJ1-1; 8 nucleotides align to TRBD1. CDR1 and CDR2 from the germline V gene are LNHDA and SQIVND (reference sequence). The CDR3 covers 12 residues. J lost 6 bases, V lost 6 bases, and 3 bases had no gene match. CDR3 protein: CASSWGQAEAFF. The CDR3 nucleotides read TGTGCCAGTAGCTGGGGACAGGCTGAAGCTTTCTTT.

The chain employs TRBV11-2 and TRBJ2-5, with 13 bases fitting TRBD2. Germline CDR1 and CDR2: SGHAT and FQNNGV. The CDR3 contains 17 residues. V shed 5 bases, J shed 2 bases, and the junction held 8 bases outside the gene matches. The CDR3 sequence is CASSPTGTSGAQETQYF. The CDR3 nucleotides read TGTGCCAGCAGCCCTACCGGGACTAGCGGGGCGCAAGAGACCCAGTACTTC.

The V and J genes are TRBV5-4 and TRBJ2-7, with a weak D call TRBD1 (6 bases). Trimming removed 0 bases at V and 5 bases at J, with 15 bases between. Germline-derived CDR1 and CDR2 are SGHNT and YYREEE (reference sequence). The CDR3 length is 15 residues. Here the CDR3 reads CASSLVRGWGHEQYF. The CDR3 DNA sequence: TGTGCCAGCAGCTTGGTAAGGGGGTGGGGGCACGAGCAGTACTTC.

The rearrangement links TRBV9 to TRBJ2-6, with TRBD2 matching 8 bases. Germline V gives CDR1 SGDLS, CDR2 YYNGEE. Losses at the gene ends were 4 bases for V and 2 bases for J; bases not matched to a gene: 5. CDR3 length: 16 residues. The DNA of the CDR3 is TGTGCCAGCAGCCCTCGGGGGGGGACTGGGGCCAACGTCCTGACTTTC. This sequence encodes CASSPRGGTGANVLTF.